Sequencing of this T cell receptor beta chain was carried out in a study of blood T cell repertoires in COVID-19. Whole-study context: The samples span acute and convalescent COVID-19 from the United States, Italy and Spain. T cells, B-cell-depleted T cells, or PBMCs supplied cDNA or gDNA.

This CDR3 contains 18 residues. The V gene's germline CDR1 is SGHTA and CDR2 FQGNSA. Trimming cost V 1 base and J 0 bases, with 15 bases left between them. The data were produced by immunoSEQ multiplex PCR, yet TCRdb's version contains in-frame clones alone and is incomplete. The sample gives some 98,000 clones, approximately 80% of which show up once; roughly 25% is in the top ten. The rearrangement links TRBV7-2 to TRBJ2-2; weak D call: TRBD1 (6 bases). The source is a man aged 60 to 75 with acute or convalescent COVID-19. Specimen: peripheral blood. The DNA of the CDR3 is TGTGCCAGCAGCTTAGTCGCGGCTGGACAGCCGAACACCGGGGAGCTGTTTTTT. Translation gives CASSLVAAGQPNTGELFF.